One sample yielded the 11 T cell receptor beta chains listed below, sequenced in a study of blood T cell repertoires in COVID-19. Sequencing was performed with immunoSEQ multiplex PCR; in TCRdb, only in-frame clones are kept and a portion is missing. The sample lists approximately 230,000 clones, about 86% occurring once. The sample taken for sequencing was peripheral blood. The source of these receptors is an elderly man with acute or convalescent COVID-19.

V and J are TRBV19 and TRBJ1-5; D gene unclear. V was cut by 8 bases and J by 0 bases, with 2 bases left in between. Per germline, CDR1 LNHDA and CDR2 SQIVND (reference sequence). This CDR3 is 11 amino acids long. The CDR3 loop reads CASYSNQPQHF. The CDR3 nucleotides are TGTGCCAGTTATAGCAATCAGCCCCAGCATTTT.

J is TRBJ1-6 and V is TRBV2; D not resolved. This CDR3 contains 14 residues. The germline V gene has CDR1 SNHLY and CDR2 FYNNEI. The ends were cut back, 10 bases at V and 11 bases at J, with 21 bases in the middle. The CDR3 region is CATMAGGRITPLHF. DNA of the CDR3: TGTGCCACTATGGCGGGAGGGAGGATAACACCCCTCCACTTT.

The table lists this clone with a few counts. The rearrangement links TRBV1 to TRBJ1-1; the tabulated D call, TRBD1, remains unverified against the DNA. TRBV1 is described as a pseudogene. The CDR3 runs 16 residues. CDR3 sequence: CTSSLLRGTLNTEAFF. In DNA, the CDR3 is TGCACCAGCAGCCTCCTCAGGGGGACACTGAACACTGAAGCTTTCTTT.

The genes are TRBV28 and TRBJ1-3, with D maybe TRBD1 (6 bases). The V end lost 6 bases, the J end lost 10 bases, and 13 bases lay between the germline ends. Per the germline V gene, CDR1 is MDHEN and CDR2 is SYDVKM. This CDR3 is 12 amino acids long. The CDR3 region is CASSLQGLTIYF. The DNA of the CDR3 is TGTGCCAGCAGCCTACAGGGATTAACCATATATTTT.

The table lists this clone with a few counts. The J gene is TRBJ2-7, the V gene TRBV10-3; 7 bases fit TRBD2. The CDR3 loop spans 15 amino acids. Trimming at V came to 6 bases and at J to 0 bases, leaving 8 bases not matched to a gene. Germline V gene lookup returns CDR1 ENHRY and CDR2 SYGVKD. The CDR3 region is CAIRPSGTSSYEQYF. In nucleotides, the CDR3 is TGTGCCATCAGACCGAGCGGGACCAGCTCCTACGAGCAGTACTTC.

The V and J genes are TRBV24-1 and TRBJ2-7; D perhaps matches TRBD2 (5 bases). The CDR3 is made up of 13 amino acids. The V gene lost 9 bases and the J gene lost 7 bases, with 18 bases spanning the gap. Germline CDR1 and CDR2: KGHDR and SFDVKD. The CDR3 reads CATSAVNGGEQYF. For the CDR3, the DNA is TGTGCCACCTCAGCGGTCAACGGAGGAGAGCAGTACTTC.

This clone showed up just once. The chain has TRBV5-1 and TRBJ2-5, with D uncertain. The germline V gene has CDR1 SGHRS and CDR2 YFSETQ. Trimming removed 0 bases from V and 1 base from J, with 10 bases in between. The CDR3 contains 15 residues. CDR3 loop: CASSLVSQIQETQYF. CDR3 bases: TGCGCCAGCAGCTTGGTGTCCCAGATCCAAGAGACCCAGTACTTC.

The chain has TRBV5-1 and TRBJ1-3, with TRBD1 matching over 8 bases. Germline CDR1 SGHRS, CDR2 YFSETQ. The CDR3 consists of 16 residues. V was pared by 0 bases and J by 7 bases, with 9 bases of the junction left unmatched. This chain's CDR3 is CASSLEGDRMVNTIYF. The CDR3 nucleotides are TGCGCCAGCAGCTTGGAAGGGGACAGGATGGTGAACACCATATATTTT.

CDR3 region: CASSTRTASYGYTF. The CDR3 DNA is TGTGCCAGTAGTACGCGGACAGCTTCTTATGGCTACACCTTC. This chain uses TRBV19 with TRBJ1-2, with D possibly being TRBD1 (6 bases). Looked up from germline, CDR1 is LNHDA and CDR2 is SQIVND (reference sequence). The CDR3 is made up of 14 amino acids. V gave up 4 bases and J gave up 5 bases, with 14 bases separating them.

The chain couples TRBV11-2 to TRBJ2-7, with 10 positions matching TRBD1. This CDR3 is 17 amino acids long. Germline CDR1 SGHAT, CDR2 FQNNGV. V was pared by 2 bases and J by 6 bases, with 13 bases of the junction left unmatched. The CDR3 loop reads CASSLSHRTGGLREQYF. The DNA of the CDR3 is TGTGCCAGCAGCTTATCCCACAGGACAGGGGGGCTGCGCGAGCAGTACTTC. The variable domain in full, completed from reference TRBV11-2 and TRBJ2-7, reads EAGVAQSPRYKIIEKRQSVAFWCNPISGHATLYWYQQILGQGPKLLIQFQNNGVVDDSQLPKDRFSAERLKGVDSTLKIQPAKLEDSAVYLCASSLSHRTGGLREQYFGPGTRLTVT.

This clone was picked up a small number of times. The rearrangement uses TRBV11-3 and TRBJ2-1, with D uncertain. V shed 1 base and J shed 1 base, with 8 bases lying between them. The CDR3 extends over 15 amino acids. Germline CDR1 SGHNT, CDR2 YENEEA. In DNA, the CDR3 is TGTGCCAGCAGCTTAGGGGCAACATCCTACAATGAGCAGTTCTTC. It translates to CASSLGATSYNEQFF.